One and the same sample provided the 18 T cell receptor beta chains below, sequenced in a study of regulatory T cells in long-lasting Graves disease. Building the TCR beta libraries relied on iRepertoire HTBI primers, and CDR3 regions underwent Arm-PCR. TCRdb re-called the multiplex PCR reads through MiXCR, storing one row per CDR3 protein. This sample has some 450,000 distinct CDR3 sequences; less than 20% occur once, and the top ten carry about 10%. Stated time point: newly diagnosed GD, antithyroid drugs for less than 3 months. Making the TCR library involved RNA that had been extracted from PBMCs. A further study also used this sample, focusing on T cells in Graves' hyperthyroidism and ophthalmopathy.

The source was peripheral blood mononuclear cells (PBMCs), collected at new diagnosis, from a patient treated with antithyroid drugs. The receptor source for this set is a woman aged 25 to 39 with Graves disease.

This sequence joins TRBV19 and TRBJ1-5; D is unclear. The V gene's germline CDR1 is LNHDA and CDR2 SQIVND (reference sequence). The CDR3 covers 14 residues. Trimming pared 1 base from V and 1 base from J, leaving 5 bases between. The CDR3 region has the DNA TGTGCCAGTAGTATAGCATCGAGCAATCAGCCCCAGCATTTT. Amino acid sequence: CASSIASSNQPQHF.

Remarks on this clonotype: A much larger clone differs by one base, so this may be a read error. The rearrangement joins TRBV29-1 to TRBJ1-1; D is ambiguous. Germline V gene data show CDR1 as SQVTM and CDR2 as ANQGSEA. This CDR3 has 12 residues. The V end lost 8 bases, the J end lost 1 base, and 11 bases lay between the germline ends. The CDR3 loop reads CSIMHRNTEAFF. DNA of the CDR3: TGCAGCATAATGCACCGGAACACTGAAGCTTTCTTT.

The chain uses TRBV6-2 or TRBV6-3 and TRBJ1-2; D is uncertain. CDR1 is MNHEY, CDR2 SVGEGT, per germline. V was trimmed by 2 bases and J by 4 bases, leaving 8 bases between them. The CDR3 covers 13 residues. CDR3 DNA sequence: TGTGCCAGCAGTTACGGGCAGTTCTATGGCTACACCTTC. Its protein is CASSYGQFYGYTF.

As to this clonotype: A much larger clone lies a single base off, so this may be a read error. The CDR3 DNA reads as TGTGGCAGCAGTTTACCCAATCAGCCCCAGCATTTT. As protein: CGSSLPNQPQHF. The chain has TRBV28 and TRBJ1-5; unclear D gene. The CDR3 covers 12 residues. Germline V lookup: CDR1 MDHEN, CDR2 SYDVKM.

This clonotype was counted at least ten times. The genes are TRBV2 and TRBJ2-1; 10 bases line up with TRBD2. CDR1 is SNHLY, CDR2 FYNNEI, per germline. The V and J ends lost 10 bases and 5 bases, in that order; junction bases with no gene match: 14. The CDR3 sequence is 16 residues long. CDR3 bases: TGTGCCACTATGAGCGGGAGGGCAATCCCTAACAATGAGCAGTTCTTC. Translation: CATMSGRAIPNNEQFF. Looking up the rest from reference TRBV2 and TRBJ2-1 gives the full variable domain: EPEVTQTPSHQVTQMGQEVILRCVPISNHLYFYWYRQILGQKVEFLVSFYNNEISEKSEIFDDQFSVERPDGSNFTLKIRSTKLEDSAMYFCATMSGRAIPNNEQFFGPGTRLTVL.

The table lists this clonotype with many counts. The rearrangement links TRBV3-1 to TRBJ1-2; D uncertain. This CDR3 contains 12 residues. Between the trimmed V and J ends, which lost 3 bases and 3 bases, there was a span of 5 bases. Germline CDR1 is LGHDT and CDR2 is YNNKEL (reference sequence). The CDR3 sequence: CASSHSDYGYTF. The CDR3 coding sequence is TGTGCCAGCAGCCATTCCGACTATGGCTACACCTTC. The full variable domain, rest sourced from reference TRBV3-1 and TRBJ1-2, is DTAVSQTPKYLVTQMGNDKSIKCEQNLGHDTMYWYKQDSKKFLKIMFSYNNKELIINETVPNRFSPKSPDKAHLNLHINSLELGDSAVYFCASSHSDYGYTFGSGTRLTVV.

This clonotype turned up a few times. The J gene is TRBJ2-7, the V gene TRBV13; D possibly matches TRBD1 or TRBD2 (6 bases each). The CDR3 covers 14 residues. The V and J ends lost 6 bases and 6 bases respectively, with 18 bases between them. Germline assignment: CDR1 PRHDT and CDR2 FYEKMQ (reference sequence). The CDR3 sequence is CASSFGRGVSEQYF. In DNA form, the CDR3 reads TGTGCCAGCAGTTTTGGTAGGGGGGTCAGCGAGCAGTACTTC.

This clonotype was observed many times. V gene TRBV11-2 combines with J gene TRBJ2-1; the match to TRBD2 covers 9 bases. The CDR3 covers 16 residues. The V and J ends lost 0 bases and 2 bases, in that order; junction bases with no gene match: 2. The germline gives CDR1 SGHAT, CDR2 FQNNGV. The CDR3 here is CASSLETSGTYNEQFF. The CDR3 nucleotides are TGTGCCAGCAGCTTAGAGACTAGCGGTACCTACAATGAGCAGTTCTTC. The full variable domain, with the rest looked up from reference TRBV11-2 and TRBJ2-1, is EAGVAQSPRYKIIEKRQSVAFWCNPISGHATLYWYQQILGQGPKLLIQFQNNGVVDDSQLPKDRFSAERLKGVDSTLKIQPAKLEDSAVYLCASSLETSGTYNEQFFGPGTRLTVL.

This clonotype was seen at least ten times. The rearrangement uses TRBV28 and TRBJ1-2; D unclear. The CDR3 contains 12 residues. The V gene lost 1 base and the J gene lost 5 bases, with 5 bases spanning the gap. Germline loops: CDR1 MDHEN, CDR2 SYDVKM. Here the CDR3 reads CASSLSRYGYTF. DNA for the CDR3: TGTGCCAGCAGTTTATCTCGATATGGCTACACCTTC.

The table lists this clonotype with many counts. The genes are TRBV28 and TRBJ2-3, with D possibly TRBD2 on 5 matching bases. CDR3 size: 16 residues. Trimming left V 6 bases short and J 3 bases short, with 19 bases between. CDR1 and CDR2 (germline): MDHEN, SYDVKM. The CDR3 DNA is TGTGCCAGCAGCACAAGGCTCAGCGGTACTACAGATACGCAGTATTTT. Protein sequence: CASSTRLSGTTDTQYF.

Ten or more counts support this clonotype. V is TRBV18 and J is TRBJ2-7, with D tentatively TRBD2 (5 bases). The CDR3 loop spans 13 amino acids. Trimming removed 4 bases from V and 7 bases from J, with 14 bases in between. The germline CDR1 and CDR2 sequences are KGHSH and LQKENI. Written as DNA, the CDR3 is TGTGCCAGCTCACTTACAGAGGACTTGGAGCAGTACTTC. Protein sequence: CASSLTEDLEQYF.

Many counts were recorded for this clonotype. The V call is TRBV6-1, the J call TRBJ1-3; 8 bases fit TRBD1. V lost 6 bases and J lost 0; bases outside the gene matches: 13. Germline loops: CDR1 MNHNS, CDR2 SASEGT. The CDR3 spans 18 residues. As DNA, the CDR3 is TGTGCCAGCAGATCACTCCGGGACAGGCCTAACTCTGGAAACACCATATATTTT. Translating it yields CASRSLRDRPNSGNTIYF.

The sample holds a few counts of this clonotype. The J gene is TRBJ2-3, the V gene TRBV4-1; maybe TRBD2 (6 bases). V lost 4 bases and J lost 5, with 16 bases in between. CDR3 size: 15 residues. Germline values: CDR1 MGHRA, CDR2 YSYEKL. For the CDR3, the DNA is TGCGCCAGCAGCCCCTCGGGACTTGGCTTAGATACGCAGTATTTT. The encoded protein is CASSPSGLGLDTQYF.

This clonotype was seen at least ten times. Written as DNA, the CDR3 is TGTGCCAGCAGTTTTCCCCGCGGGGATGAAAAACTGTTTTTT. Protein sequence: CASSFPRGDEKLFF. The V gene is TRBV28, the J gene TRBJ1-4; D uncertain. CDR1 is MDHEN, CDR2 SYDVKM, per germline. V shed 3 bases and J shed 6 bases, with 11 bases lying between them. The CDR3 consists of 14 residues.

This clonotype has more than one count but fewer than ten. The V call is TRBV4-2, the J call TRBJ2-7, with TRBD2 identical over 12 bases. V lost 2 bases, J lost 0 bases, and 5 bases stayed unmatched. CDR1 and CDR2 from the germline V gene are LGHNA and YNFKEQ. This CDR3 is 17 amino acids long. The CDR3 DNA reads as TGTGCCAGCAGCCAACTAGCGGGAGGGTTCAGCTCCTACGAGCAGTACTTC. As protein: CASSQLAGGFSSYEQYF.

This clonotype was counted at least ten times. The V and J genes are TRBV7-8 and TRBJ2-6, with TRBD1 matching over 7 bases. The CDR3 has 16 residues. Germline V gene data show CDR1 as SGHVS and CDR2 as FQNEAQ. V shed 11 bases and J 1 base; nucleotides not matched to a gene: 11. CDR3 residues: CAGTGTEPSGANVLTF. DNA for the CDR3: TGTGCCGGGACCGGGACAGAACCTTCTGGGGCCAACGTCCTGACTTTC.

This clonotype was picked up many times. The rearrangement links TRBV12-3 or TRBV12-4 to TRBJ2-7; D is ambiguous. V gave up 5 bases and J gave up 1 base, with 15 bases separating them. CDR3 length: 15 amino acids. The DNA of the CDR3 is TGTGCCAGCAGTAGGAGCAGGTCACTTTCCTACGAGCAGTACTTC. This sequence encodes CASSRSRSLSYEQYF.

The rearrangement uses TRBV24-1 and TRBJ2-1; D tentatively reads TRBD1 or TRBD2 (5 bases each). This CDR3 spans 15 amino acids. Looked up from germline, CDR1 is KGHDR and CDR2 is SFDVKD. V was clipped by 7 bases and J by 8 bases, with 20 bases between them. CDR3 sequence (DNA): TGTGCCACCAGCTCCCCGGGGCGCGGTGCGTATGAGCAGTTCTTC. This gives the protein CATSSPGRGAYEQFF.